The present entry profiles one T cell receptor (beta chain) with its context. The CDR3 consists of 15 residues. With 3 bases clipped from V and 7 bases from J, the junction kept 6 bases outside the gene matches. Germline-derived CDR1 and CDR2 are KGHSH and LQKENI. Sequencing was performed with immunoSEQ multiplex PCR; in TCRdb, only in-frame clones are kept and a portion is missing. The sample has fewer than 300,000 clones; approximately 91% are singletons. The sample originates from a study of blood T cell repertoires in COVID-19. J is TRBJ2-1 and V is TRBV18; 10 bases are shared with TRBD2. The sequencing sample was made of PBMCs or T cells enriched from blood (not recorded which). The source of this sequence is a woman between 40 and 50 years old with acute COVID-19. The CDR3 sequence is CASSPASGSWNEQFF. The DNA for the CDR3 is TGTGCCAGCTCACCGGCTAGCGGGAGTTGGAATGAGCAGTTCTTC.